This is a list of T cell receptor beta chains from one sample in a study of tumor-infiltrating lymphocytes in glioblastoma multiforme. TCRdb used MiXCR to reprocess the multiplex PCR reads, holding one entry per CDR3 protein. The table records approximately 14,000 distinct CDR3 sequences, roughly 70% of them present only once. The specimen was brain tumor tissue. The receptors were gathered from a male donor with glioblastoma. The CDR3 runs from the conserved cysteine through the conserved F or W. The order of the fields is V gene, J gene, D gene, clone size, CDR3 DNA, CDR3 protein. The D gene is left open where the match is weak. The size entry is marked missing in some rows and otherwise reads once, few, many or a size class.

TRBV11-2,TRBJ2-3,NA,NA,TGTGCCAGCAGCTTCGGAGAGGGCACAGATACGCAGTATTTT,CASSFGEGTDTQYF
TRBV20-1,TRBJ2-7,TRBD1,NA,TGCTGTGCTCCTAGTAACAGGGGCGTTTCCTACGAGCAGTACTTC,CCAPSNRGVSYEQYF
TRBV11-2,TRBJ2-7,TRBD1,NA,TGTGTCAGCAGCTGGGACAGGGGGACCTCGACCTACGAGCAGTACTTC,CVSSWDRGTSTYEQYF
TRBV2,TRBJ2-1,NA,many,TGTGCCAGCGGGGGAAGCTACAATGAGCAGTTCTTC,CASGGSYNEQFF
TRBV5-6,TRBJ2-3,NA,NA,TGTGGCAGCTGCTGGCGAGATACGCAGTATTTT,CGSCWRDTQYF
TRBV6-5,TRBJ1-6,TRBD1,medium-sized,TGTGCCAGCAGTTACAAAGGGGGCGGACCCCTCCACTTT,CASSYKGGGPLHF
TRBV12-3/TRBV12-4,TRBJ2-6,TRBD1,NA,TGTGCCGGCATCACAGGGGCTGGGGCCAACGTCCTGACTTTC,CAGITGAGANVLTF
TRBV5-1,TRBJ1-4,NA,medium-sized,TGCGCCAGCAGCTCGATAGGGAGTAATGAAAAACTGTTTTTT,CASSSIGSNEKLFF
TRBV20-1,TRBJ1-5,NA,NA,TGTAGTGCTCAACCGGACGACAATCAGCCCCAGCATTTT,CSAQPDDNQPQHF
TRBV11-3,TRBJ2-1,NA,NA,TGTACCAGCAGCTCGAGGGGGAAGGGTGAGCAGCTCTTC,CTSSSRGKGEQLF
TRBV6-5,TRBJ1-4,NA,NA,TGTGCCAGCAGTTACGGTGGGGAAAAACTGTTTTTT,CASSYGGEKLFF
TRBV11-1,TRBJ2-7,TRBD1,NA,TGTGCCAGCAGCGTAAGGGGGCGTGAGCAGTACTTC,CASSVRGREQYF
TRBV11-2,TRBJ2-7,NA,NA,TGTGCCAGCAGCTTCTCCAGGGACGGGGTATGGGAGCAGTACTTC,CASSFSRDGVWEQYF
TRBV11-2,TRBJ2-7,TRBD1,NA,TGTGCCAGCAGCTTTTCCAGGGACAGGGCATGTGAGCAGTACTTC,CASSFSRDRACEQYF
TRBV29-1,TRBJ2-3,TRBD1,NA,TGCAGCGTTGCAGGGACAGGGAGCAGAGATACGCAGTATTTT,CSVAGTGSRDTQYF
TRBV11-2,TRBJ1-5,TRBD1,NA,TGTGCCAGCAGCTTAGGGACAGGGAGGGGTCAGCCCCAGCATTTT,CASSLGTGRGQPQHF
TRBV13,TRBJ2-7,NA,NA,TGTGCCAGCAGCAATCGACAGAATAACTCCTATGAGCAGTACTTC,CASSNRQNNSYEQYF
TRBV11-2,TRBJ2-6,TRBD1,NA,TGTGCCAGCACCCGGACAGGGAAGGCCGGGGCCAACGTCCTGACTTTC,CASTRTGKAGANVLTF
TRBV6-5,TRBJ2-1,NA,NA,TGTGCTGGCAGTTACGGGCCGGGCTTCGGTGAGCAGTTCTTT,CAGSYGPGFGEQFF
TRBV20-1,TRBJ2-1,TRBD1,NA,TGCAGTGCGGGACAGGGGGCTGACAATGAGCAGTTCTTC,CSAGQGADNEQFF
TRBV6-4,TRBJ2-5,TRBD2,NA,TGTGCCAGCAGCCCGGGACTAGCGGGAGGCGAGACCCAGTACTTC,CASSPGLAGGETQYF
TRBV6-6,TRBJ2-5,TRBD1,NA,TGTGCCAGCATCGATCAGGGGGCCGGGGAGACCCAGTACTTC,CASIDQGAGETQYF
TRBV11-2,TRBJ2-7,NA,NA,TGTGCCAGCAGCTTAGGGCTATACGAGCAGTACTTC,CASSLGLYEQYF
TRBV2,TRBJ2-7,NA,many,TGTGCCAGCAGTATATTAACAGGGCGCGAGCAGTACTTC,CASSILTGREQYF